This T cell receptor beta chain is drawn from a study of OX40 agonist ivuxolimab in advanced cancers. Study context: Ivuxolimab, which is an agonistic anti-OX40 (CD134) antibody, was administered to the patients. Six ivuxolimab dose levels, 0.01 to 10 mg/kg, were given intravenously every 2 weeks. The dose-escalation cohort had hepatocellular carcinoma, melanoma, renal cell or head and neck cancer.

Only in-frame clones appear in the TCRdb table, and some are missing; sequencing was by immunoSEQ multiplex PCR. The sample holds 77,000 or so clones, 80% to 95% seen once. Study-level results: The study found that CD8+ T cells averaged more expanded clones than CD4+.

CDR3 length equals 15 residues. V was shortened by 5 bases and J by 0 bases, with 11 bases between the two germline ends. Germline CDR1 SGHVS, CDR2 FNYEAQ. Comment on this clone: What it recognizes is unknown.

This clonotype originated in an adult with an advanced solid tumor such as melanoma, head and neck, liver or kidney cancer. The sequencing used CD4+ or CD8+ T cells sorted from blood, collected in a trial of the OX40 agonist ivuxolimab. V usage is TRBV7-6 and J usage is TRBJ1-5; D not resolved. The CDR3 loop is CASSEQVNSNQPQHF. The CDR3 coding sequence is TGTGCCAGCAGCGAACAAGTGAATAGCAATCAGCCCCAGCATTTT.